This T cell receptor beta chain was recovered during a study of shared clonotypes between healthy human individuals. Study background: Three plates each covered CD4 naive and memory; CD8 naive two, CD8 memory one.

TCRdb's copy holds only in-frame clones and misses some; the assay was immunoSEQ multiplex PCR. The data show under 1,900,000 clones, approximately 98.5% seen once. Looked up from germline, CDR1 is SGHVS and CDR2 is FNYEAQ. The CDR3 runs to 13 residues. V was trimmed by 2 bases and J by 4 bases, leaving 6 bases between them. This receptor was obtained from a man aged 25 to 40 in good health. This sequence joins TRBV7-6 and TRBJ1-5; D is possibly TRBD1 (6 bases). The specimen was naive CD4+ T cells sorted from blood. The subset here: CD45RA+ positively selected. The CDR3 sequence is CASSLRGNQPQHF. The CDR3, as DNA: TGTGCCAGCAGCTTAAGGGGGAATCAGCCCCAGCATTTT. Full variable domain (rest looked up from reference TRBV7-6 and TRBJ1-5): GAGVSQSPRYKVTKRGQDVALRCDPISGHVSLYWYRQALGQGPEFLTYFNYEAQQDKSGLPNDRFSAERPEGSISTLTIQRTEQRDSAMYRCASSLRGNQPQHFGDGTRLSIL.